The 12 T cell receptor beta chains given below trace back to one sample, sequenced in a study of blood T cell repertoires in COVID-19. The data were produced by immunoSEQ multiplex PCR, yet TCRdb's version contains in-frame clones alone and is incomplete. Of more than 300,000 clones in the sample, around 90% were seen once. The sequenced sample was peripheral blood. These receptor sequences come from a woman under 30 who had recovered from COVID-19.

In its sample, this clone was seen once. The rearrangement uses TRBV11-2 and TRBJ2-7, with TRBD2 matching 13 bases. V gave up 5 bases and J gave up 7 bases; unmatched junction bases: 8. The CDR3 extends over 15 amino acids. The germline gives CDR1 SGHAT, CDR2 FQNNGV. The CDR3 sequence: CASSQGTSGMEEQYV. The CDR3 bases are TGTGCCAGCAGCCAAGGGACTAGCGGGATGGAAGAGCAGTACGTC.

The chain employs TRBV9 and TRBJ2-1, with a possible D match to TRBD2 (5 bases). CDR1 is SGDLS, CDR2 YYNGEE, per germline. V lost 0 bases, J lost 4 bases, and 8 bases lay in between. The CDR3 runs to 14 residues. The CDR3: CASSVGTVYNEQFF. The CDR3 DNA reads as TGTGCCAGCAGCGTAGGGACTGTTTACAATGAGCAGTTCTTC. Full variable domain (rest looked up from reference TRBV9 and TRBJ2-1): DSGVTQTPKHLITATGQRVTLRCSPRSGDLSVYWYQQSLDQGLQFLIQYYNGEERAKGNILERFSAQQFPDLHSELNLSSLELGDSALYFCASSVGTVYNEQFFGPGTRLTVL.

The rearrangement joins TRBV5-6 to TRBJ2-7; D might be TRBD1 (6 bases). Trimming took off 2 bases at V and 2 bases at J, with 17 bases between the two ends. The CDR3 spans 16 residues. Germline loops: CDR1 SGHDT, CDR2 YYEEEE. The CDR3 DNA sequence: TGTGCCAGCAGCTTCAAGGGGGACCACCGGACCTACGAGCAGTACGTC. Encoded protein: CASSFKGDHRTYEQYV.

The gene calls are TRBV4-2 and TRBJ2-1; 9 bases are a match to TRBD2. The CDR3 spans 17 residues. Looked up from germline, CDR1 is LGHNA and CDR2 is YNFKEQ. J lost 7 bases, V lost 1 base, and 11 bases had no gene match. CDR3 sequence: CASSQGSAGGPRNEQFF. The CDR3 bases are TGTGCCAGCAGCCAAGGATCCGCGGGAGGGCCTAGGAATGAGCAGTTCTTC.

This clone was counted once. The chain is built from TRBV6-4 and TRBJ2-2; TRBD1 matches at 8 bases. The CDR3 contains 14 residues. CDR1 is MRHNA, CDR2 SNTAGT, per germline. The J segment lost 1 base and the V segment lost 6 bases, leaving 1 base of the junction unmatched. For the CDR3, the DNA is TGTGCCAGCAGGGGGACAGGGAACACCGGGGAGCTGTTTTTT. Its protein product is CASRGTGNTGELFF.

V usage is TRBV25-1 and J usage is TRBJ2-5; D ambiguous. The CDR3 contains 11 residues. The V gene lost 7 bases and the J gene lost 7 bases, with 10 bases spanning the gap. The V gene's germline CDR1 is MGHDK and CDR2 SYGVNS. DNA for the CDR3: TGTGCCAGCACCCGTCCGTGGACCCAGTACTTC. It codes for CASTRPWTQYF.

This clone is a singleton in its sample. The chain employs TRBV4-3 and TRBJ1-5, with TRBD1 identical over 9 bases. This CDR3 comprises 18 residues. Germline loops: CDR1 LGHNA, CDR2 YSLEER. Trimming cost V 2 bases and J 2 bases; bases outside gene matches: 10. CDR3 loop: CASSQKRGTGNGNQPQHF. The CDR3 DNA is TGCGCCAGCAGCCAAAAAAGGGGGACAGGGAACGGCAATCAGCCCCAGCATTTT.

This clone was counted once. The chain joins TRBV4-3 to TRBJ1-2, with D perhaps matching TRBD1 (5 bases). Per germline, CDR1 LGHNA and CDR2 YSLEER. V was cut by 0 bases and J by 7 bases, with 12 bases left in between. CDR3 length: 14 residues. The CDR3, as DNA: TGCGCCAGCAGCCAAGATAACTTCCAGGGTGGCTACACCTTC. Translating gives CASSQDNFQGGYTF.

The rearrangement joins TRBV30 to TRBJ2-1; D unclear. This CDR3 comprises 13 residues. Trimming shortened V by 0 bases and J by 4 bases, and 7 bases separated the two germline ends. Germline lookup yields CDR1 GTSNPN and CDR2 SVGIG (reference sequence). CDR3 protein: CAWSVTRYNEQFF. The CDR3 DNA sequence: TGTGCCTGGAGTGTAACTCGTTACAATGAGCAGTTCTTC.

The chain uses TRBV4-3 and TRBJ1-2; 7 bases line up with TRBD1. The junction had 8 bases not matched to a gene; V was cut back by 5 bases and J by 5 bases. The CDR3 has 14 amino acids. Germline CDR1 reads LGHNA; CDR2 reads YSLEER. CDR3 loop: CASSGNRGGYGYTF. CDR3 coding DNA: TGCGCCAGCAGCGGAAACAGGGGTGGGTATGGCTACACCTTC.

The V and J genes are TRBV4-1 and TRBJ2-1; D possibly corresponds to TRBD2 (6 bases). The ends were cut back, 2 bases at V and 8 bases at J, with 19 bases in the middle. Germline loops: CDR1 MGHRA, CDR2 YSYEKL. This CDR3 contains 16 residues. DNA of the CDR3: TGCGCCAGCAGCCAACCCTTTAGCGGTTCGAGGTATGAGCAGTTCTTC. This sequence encodes CASSQPFSGSRYEQFF.

The CDR3 bases are TGTGCCAGCTCACCGACCGGGACAGGGGACAGTAGCGGGAGGACGTTCTTC. It codes for CASSPTGTGDSSGRTFF. The rearrangement uses TRBV18 and TRBJ2-1, with D tentatively TRBD1 or TRBD2 (10 bases each). This CDR3 comprises 17 residues. Trimming took off 3 bases at V and 15 bases at J, with 30 bases between the two ends. From germline, CDR1 is KGHSH and CDR2 LQKENI.